This record covers a single T cell receptor (beta chain). It was with random hexamers that about 0.45 to 1 ug RNA was reverse transcribed. Amplification of TCR beta CDR3 across 54 Vbeta and 13 Jbeta was performed with immunoSEQ multiplex PCR. One entry per CDR3 protein results from TCRdb running MiXCR on the immunoSEQ multiplex PCR reads. The sample records 110,000 or so distinct CDR3 sequences, approximately 93% being singletons. The germline V gene encodes CDR1 KGHSH and CDR2 LQKENI. The CDR3 is 14 amino acids. Germline trimming cut 6 bases from V and 10 bases from J; bases unmatched to any gene: 13. TCR beta sequences were obtained from blood CD8+ and CD4+ T cells. The patients who served as multiple sclerosis controls were treatment-naive and had stable or active relapsing-remitting disease that fulfilled the revised McDonald criteria. Negative isolation yielded CD8+ and CD4+ T cells; FACS enriched TEMRA cells.

This sample is drawn from a study of CD8 T cells in Susac syndrome. The TCR sequence derives from a human donor with multiple sclerosis. What was sequenced was CD4+ T cells from PBMCs. The chain couples TRBV18 to TRBJ1-1, with 8 bases that match TRBD1. The CDR3 DNA reads as TGTGCCAGCTCCCCAAATGTACAGGGGGAAACAGCTTTCTTT. This sequence encodes CASSPNVQGETAFF. Variable domain in full (rest from reference TRBV18 and TRBJ1-1): NAGVMQNPRHLVRRRGQEARLRCSPMKGHSHVYWYRQLPEEGLKFMVYLQKENIIDESGMPKERFSAEFPKEGPSILRIQQVVRGDSAAYFCASSPNVQGETAFFGQGTRLTVV.